These T cell receptor beta chains were read from a single sample in a study of T cells expressing NK-cell markers. TCRdb re-called the 5' RACE reads, yielding one record per CDR3 amino acid sequence without DNA. The repertoire table contains approximately 440,000 distinct CDR3 sequences. The material sequenced was blood T cells: a sorted CD56 or NKG2C T cell subset, CD4+ or CD8+ T cells, or bulk PBMC T cells (not recorded which). These receptors originate from a woman aged 45-60 years in good health. The CDR3 runs from the conserved cysteine through the conserved F or W.

TRBV20-1,TRBJ2-3,CSAREGSSALLRTDTQYF
TRBV3-1,TRBJ2-3,CASSRKTRHSTDTQYF
TRBV5-1,TRBJ1-1,CASSDWTGKVTEAFF
TRBV18,TRBJ2-1,CASSPFEASGMNEQFF
TRBV6-5,TRBJ1-4,CASSYSPLVGGTGKYEKLFF
TRBV11-3,TRBJ2-2,CASSLARGVNTGELFF
TRBV2,TRBJ2-1,CASRSALGGEQFF
TRBV5-1,TRBJ2-1,CASSSGTVPYNEQFF
TRBV12-3/TRBV12-4,TRBJ1-2,CASSPLPHALRDYGYTF
TRBV12-5,TRBJ1-5,CASGLAVWPQHF
TRBV7-8,TRBJ2-3,CASSRYRGNTDTQYF
TRBV9,TRBJ2-1,CASSAGKVYEQFF
TRBV27,TRBJ2-7,CASSSLRDRVGEQYF
TRBV11-2,TRBJ2-5,CASSLDFQGETQYF
TRBV20-1,TRBJ2-2,CSARRTGVDTGELFF
TRBV5-6,TRBJ1-6,CASRNRIIYNSPLHF
TRBV5-1,TRBJ1-3,CASSLAGVGNTIYF
TRBV18,TRBJ2-7,CASSPGTRSYEQYF
TRBV12-3/TRBV12-4,TRBJ2-4,CASSSSGVTKNIQYF
TRBV12-3/TRBV12-4,TRBJ2-1,CASTLGLADNNEQFF
TRBV20-1,TRBJ2-7,CSARDSNTGLGAYF
TRBV5-1,TRBJ2-3,CASSLGPRLAKSTDTQYF
TRBV5-1,TRBJ2-5,CASSLAGIQLETQYF
TRBV29-1,TRBJ2-1,CSVSDSSREQFF
TRBV3-1,TRBJ2-1,CASSQDQAGVNEQFF
TRBV29-1,TRBJ2-5,CSARTRLRRETQYF
TRBV11-3,TRBJ2-1,CASSPPGGPYNEQFF
TRBV5-1,TRBJ2-7,CASSLDRMTYEQYF
TRBV27,TRBJ2-1,CASSLRGTTYNEQFF
TRBV6-6,TRBJ1-5,CASSYSMLGGNQPQHF
TRBV3-1,TRBJ2-5,CASSQAVEGLARTQYF
TRBV4-1,TRBJ1-2,CASSQAVFSWYGYTF
TRBV28,TRBJ2-2,CASTPGGLQSNTGELFF
TRBV7-9,TRBJ2-1,CASSSSGVNEQFF
TRBV5-1,TRBJ2-1,CASSLVDPTKTQFF
TRBV20-1,TRBJ2-5,CSARLARTGGQETQYF
TRBV5-5,TRBJ1-2,CASSSELRGDYGYTF
TRBV9,TRBJ2-3,CASSPQQTSTDTQYF
TRBV20-1,TRBJ2-1,CSASREPEQFF
TRBV11-2,TRBJ1-1,CASSLDNPGSNTEAFF
TRBV19,TRBJ1-3,CASSIRQGHGNTIYF
TRBV7-2,TRBJ1-5,CASSLVSGMGNQPQHF
TRBV2,TRBJ1-5,CASSRTGIGAQPQHF
TRBV6-5,TRBJ2-2,CACGPLYTGELFF